One and the same sample provided the 9 T cell receptor beta chains below, sequenced in a study of tumor and adjacent non-tumor tissue in lung cancer (dated by TCRdb to 2016 to 2019). RNA was isolated from bulk, unsorted tissue, and RNA quality was assessed with a NanoDrop ND-1000 and an Agilent 2100. Library preparation used multiplex PCR. Reads for this sample came from an Illumina HiSeq 2500. TCRbeta libraries were built by three rounds of nested PCR using primers (Table S4), following protocols modified from ARM-PCR. Through fastp at Q25 and MiXCR, TCRdb rebuilt clones from the public reads, retaining in-frame beta chains. One record per CDR3 amino acid sequence lists the most common genes and DNA. This sample is represented by about 200,000 distinct CDR3 sequences; 71% of them were singletons. Under 30% of the sample is in the top ten clones. Sequenced: lung tumor tissue. The receptor set was obtained from a man aged 60-69 years with non-small cell lung cancer.

J is TRBJ1-1 and V is TRBV29-1; the D is unclear. The CDR3 is 14 amino acids. Germline-derived CDR1 and CDR2 are SQVTM and ANQGSEA. As DNA, the CDR3 is TGCATCGCTCCCCGTGTGGGAGTGAACACTGAAGCTTTCTTT. Encoded protein: CIAPRVGVNTEAFF.

Details on this clonotype: One junction end disagrees with the germline gene, perhaps due to a read error. This rearrangement joins TRBV7-3 to TRBJ2-2; the D gene is possibly TRBD1 (7 bases). Germline V gene lookup returns CDR1 SGHTA and CDR2 FQGTGA. The CDR3 runs to 16 residues. The CDR3 bases are TGTGCCAACAGCCCCGGGGGACAGTCCAACACCGGGGAGCTGTTTTTT. Translating it yields CANSPGGQSNTGELFF.

Concerning this clonotype: A much larger clone sits a single nucleotide away, making a read error possible. The chain couples TRBV5-6 to TRBJ2-5, with D perhaps matching TRBD1 (6 bases). TRBJ2-1 explains the end of the DNA better; the J call may be wrong. The CDR3 contains 14 residues. Per the germline V gene, CDR1 is SGHDT and CDR2 is YYEEEE. CDR3 sequence reads: CASSSTGNQETQFF. CDR3 bases: TGTGCCAGCAGCTCGACAGGAAACCAAGAGACCCAGTTCTTC.

This clonotype was observed a handful of times. The chain recombines TRBV20-1 with TRBJ2-3; TRBD2 matches at 11 bases. Germline trimming cut 2 bases from V and 4 bases from J; bases unmatched to any gene: 8. Germline loops: CDR1 DFQATT, CDR2 SNEGSKA (reference sequence). The CDR3 runs 16 residues. The CDR3 region has the DNA TGCAGTGCTAGATCTACTAGCGGGGGCAACTCAGATACGCAGTATTTT. The encoded protein is CSARSTSGGNSDTQYF.

This chain uses TRBV20-1 with TRBJ1-5; 9 nucleotides line up with TRBD1. CDR1 is DFQATT, CDR2 SNEGSKA, per germline (reference sequence). The trim removed 3 bases at V and 3 bases at J, leaving 6 bases unmatched. This CDR3 region has 15 residues. CDR3 DNA sequence: TGCAGTGCTAGGGATACAGGGGGCAACAATCAGCCCCAGCATTTT. Protein product: CSARDTGGNNQPQHF.

Of note for this clonotype: Because the CDR3 is missing its conserved closing phenylalanine or tryptophan, this is likely a read error. The chain uses TRBV11-3 and TRBJ2-7, with a tentative D call TRBD1 (5 bases). Germline V gives CDR1 SGHNT, CDR2 YENEEA. Trimming took 6 bases from V and 1 from J, leaving 13 bases between them. The length of the CDR3 is 14 residues. CDR3 nucleotide sequence: TGTGCCAGCAGACTGACAGCCCTATCCTACGAGCAGTACTAC. Translation: CASRLTALSYEQYY.

This clonotype has just a few counts. A read error may explain this, as a much larger clone is one base away. The rearrangement links TRBV20-1 to TRBJ1-1; D is uncertain. The CDR3 spans 14 residues. CDR1 is DFQATT, CDR2 SNEGSKA, per germline (reference sequence). CDR3 DNA sequence: TGCAGTACTAGAGGTGACGGTGAGAGGACTGAAGCTTTCTTT. Translation gives CSTRGDGERTEAFF.

A remark on this clonotype: An end of the junction does not agree with germline; a read error may underlie this. V and J are TRBV5-4 and TRBJ2-5; TRBD1 agrees at 7 bases. Germline V lookup: CDR1 SGHNT, CDR2 YYREEE (reference sequence). The CDR3 runs 15 residues. The CDR3 sequence: CTSSIDRAVRETQYF. CDR3 sequence (DNA): TGTACCAGCAGTATAGACAGGGCTGTACGGGAGACCCAGTACTTC.

On this clonotype itself: Mismatch with germline at one junction end may stem from a read error. This chain connects TRBV29-1 to TRBJ2-1; TRBD2 aligns across 8 bases. The CDR3 covers 13 residues. In germline, CDR1 is SQVTM, CDR2 ANQGSEA. The CDR3 DNA reads TGCAGCGTTGACGTGACTAGCGCTAATGAACAGTTCTTC. This encodes CSVDVTSANEQFF.